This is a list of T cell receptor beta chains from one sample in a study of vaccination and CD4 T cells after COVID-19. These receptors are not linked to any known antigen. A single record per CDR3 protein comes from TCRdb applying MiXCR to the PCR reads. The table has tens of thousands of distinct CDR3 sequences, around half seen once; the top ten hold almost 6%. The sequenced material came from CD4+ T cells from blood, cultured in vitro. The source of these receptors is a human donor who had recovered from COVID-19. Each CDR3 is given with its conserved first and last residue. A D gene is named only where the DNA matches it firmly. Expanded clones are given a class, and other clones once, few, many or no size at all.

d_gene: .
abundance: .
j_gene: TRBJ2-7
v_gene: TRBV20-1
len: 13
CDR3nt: TGCAGTGCTAGAGGAGACACCCTCTACGAGCAGTACTTC
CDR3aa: CSARGDTLYEQYF

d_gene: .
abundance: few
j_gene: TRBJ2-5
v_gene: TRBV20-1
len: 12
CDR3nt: TGCAGTCCCATGGGGGGAGAAGGGACCCAGTACTTC
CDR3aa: CSPMGGEGTQYF

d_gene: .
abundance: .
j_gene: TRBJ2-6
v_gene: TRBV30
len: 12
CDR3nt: TGTGCCTCTTCGACTGGGGCCAACGTCCTGACTTTC
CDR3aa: CASSTGANVLTF

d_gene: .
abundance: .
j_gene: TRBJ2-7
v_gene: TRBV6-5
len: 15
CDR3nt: TGTGCCAGCAGTTACTCAGCCAGCGGCCCCTACGAGCAGTACTTC
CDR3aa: CASSYSASGPYEQYF

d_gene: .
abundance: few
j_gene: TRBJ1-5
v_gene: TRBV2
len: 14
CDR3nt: TGTGCCAGCAGTGAAGGACGTAGCAATCAGCCCCAGCATTTT
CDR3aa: CASSEGRSNQPQHF

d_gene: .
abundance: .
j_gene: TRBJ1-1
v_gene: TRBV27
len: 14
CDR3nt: TGTGCCAGCAGTTTGGGAAGGGTAAACACTGAAGCTTTCTTT
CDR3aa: CASSLGRVNTEAFF

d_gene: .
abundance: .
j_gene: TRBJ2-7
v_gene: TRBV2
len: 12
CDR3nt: TGTGCCAGCAACTCCCCAAGCCTCGAGCAGTACTTC
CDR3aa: CASNSPSLEQYF

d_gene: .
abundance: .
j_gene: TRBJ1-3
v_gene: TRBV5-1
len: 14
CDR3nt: TGCGCCAGCAGCTACGACAACTCTGGAAACACCATATATTTT
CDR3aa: CASSYDNSGNTIYF

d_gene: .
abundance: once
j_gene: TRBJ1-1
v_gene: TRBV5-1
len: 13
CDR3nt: TGCGCCAGCAGCTTCCAAGTACAGAGTGAAGCTTTCTTT
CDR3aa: CASSFQVQSEAFF

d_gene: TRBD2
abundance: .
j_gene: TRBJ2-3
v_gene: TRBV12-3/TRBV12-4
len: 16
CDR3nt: TGTGCCAGCAGTTCCGTTGCTGCGGGAGGGCCCAGTACGCAGTATTTT
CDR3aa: CASSSVAAGGPSTQYF

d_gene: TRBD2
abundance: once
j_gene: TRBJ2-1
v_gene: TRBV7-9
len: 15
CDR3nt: TGTGCCAGCAGCTTTAGCGGGCCATCCTACAATGAGCAGTTCTTC
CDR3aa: CASSFSGPSYNEQFF

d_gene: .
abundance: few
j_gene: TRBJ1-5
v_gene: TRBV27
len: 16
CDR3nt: TGTGCCAGCAGTTTACGGCGCAGGCGTCTACATCAGCCCCAGCATTTT
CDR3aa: CASSLRRRRLHQPQHF

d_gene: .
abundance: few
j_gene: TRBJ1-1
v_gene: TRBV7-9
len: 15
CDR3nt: TGTGCCAGCAGCCCGTCGGGACGGGAGAACACTGAAGCTTTCTTT
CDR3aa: CASSPSGRENTEAFF

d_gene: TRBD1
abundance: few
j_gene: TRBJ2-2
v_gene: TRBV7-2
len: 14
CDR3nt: TGTGCCAGCAGCTCCCAGGGGGCTGGGGGGGAGCTGTTTTTT
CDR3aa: CASSSQGAGGELFF

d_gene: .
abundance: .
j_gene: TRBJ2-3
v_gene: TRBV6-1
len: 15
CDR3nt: TGTGCCAGCCCCCCGCCGGGACATATGACAGATACGCAGTATTTT
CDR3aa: CASPPPGHMTDTQYF

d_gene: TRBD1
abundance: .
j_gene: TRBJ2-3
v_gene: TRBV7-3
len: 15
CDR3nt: TGTGCCAGCAGCTTATACAGGGGGAGTCCAGATACGCAGTATTTT
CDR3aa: CASSLYRGSPDTQYF

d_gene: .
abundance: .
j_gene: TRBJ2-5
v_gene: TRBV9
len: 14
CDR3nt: TGTGCCAGCAGCGTCGGCTTTAGCCGTGAGACCCAGTACTTC
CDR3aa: CASSVGFSRETQYF

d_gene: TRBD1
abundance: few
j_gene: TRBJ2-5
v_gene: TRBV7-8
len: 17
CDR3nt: TGTGCCAGCAGCCGACCCCAAGATTTCAGGGGGCGAGAGACCCAGTACTTC
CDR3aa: CASSRPQDFRGRETQYF

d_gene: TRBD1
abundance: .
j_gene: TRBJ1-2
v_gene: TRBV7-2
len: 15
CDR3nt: TGTGCCAGCAGCTTAGTACAGGGGGCGGGCTATGGCTACACCTTC
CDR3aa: CASSLVQGAGYGYTF

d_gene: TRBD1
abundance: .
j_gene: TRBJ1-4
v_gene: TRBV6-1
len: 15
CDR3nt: TGTGCCAGCACCGAAAACAGGGGCGGGGATGAAAAACTGTTTTTT
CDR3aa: CASTENRGGDEKLFF

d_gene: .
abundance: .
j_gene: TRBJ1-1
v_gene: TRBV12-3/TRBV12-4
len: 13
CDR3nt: TGTGCCAGCAATGAGGGAATGAACACTGAAGCTTTCTTT
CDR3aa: CASNEGMNTEAFF

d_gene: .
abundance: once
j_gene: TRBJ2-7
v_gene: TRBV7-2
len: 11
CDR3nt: TGTGCCAGCAGTACCTCCTACGAGCAGTACTTC
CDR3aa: CASSTSYEQYF

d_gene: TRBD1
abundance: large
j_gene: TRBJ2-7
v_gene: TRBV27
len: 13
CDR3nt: TGTGCCAGCCGGAGACAGGGCTCCTACGAGCAGTACTTC
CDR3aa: CASRRQGSYEQYF

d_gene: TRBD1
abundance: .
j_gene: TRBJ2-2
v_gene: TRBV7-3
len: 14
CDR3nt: TGTGCCAGCAGCCCGGGACAGTACACCGGGGAGCTGTTTTTT
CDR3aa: CASSPGQYTGELFF

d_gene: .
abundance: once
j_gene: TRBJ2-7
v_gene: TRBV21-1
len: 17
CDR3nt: TGTGCCAGCAGCAAAGTATGGACAGGGGCGCATTTCTACGAGCAGTACTTC
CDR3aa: CASSKVWTGAHFYEQYF

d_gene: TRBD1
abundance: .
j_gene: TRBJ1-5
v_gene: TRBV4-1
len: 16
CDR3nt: TGCGCCAGCAGCCAACCACAGGGGGCGCCGAAACAGCCCCAGCATTTT
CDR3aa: CASSQPQGAPKQPQHF

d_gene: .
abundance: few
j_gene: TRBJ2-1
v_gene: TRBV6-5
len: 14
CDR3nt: TGTGCCAGCAGTTTCCCTGACTCCCACAATGAGCAGTTCTTC
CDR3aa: CASSFPDSHNEQFF

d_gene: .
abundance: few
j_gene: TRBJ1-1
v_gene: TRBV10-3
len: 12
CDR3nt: TGTGCCACCAGGACGGTTAACACTGAAGCTTTCTTT
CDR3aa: CATRTVNTEAFF

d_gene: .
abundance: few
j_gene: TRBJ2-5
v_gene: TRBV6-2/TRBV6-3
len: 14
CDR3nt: TGTGCCAGCGGTCCCGTGGGCAGGGGAGAGACCCAGTACTTC
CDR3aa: CASGPVGRGETQYF

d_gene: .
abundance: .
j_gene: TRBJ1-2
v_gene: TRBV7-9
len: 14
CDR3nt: TGTGCCAGCAGCTTGGGGAGCGCGGGCTATGGCTACACCTTC
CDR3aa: CASSLGSAGYGYTF

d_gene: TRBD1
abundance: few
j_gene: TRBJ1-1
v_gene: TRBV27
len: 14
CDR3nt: TGTGCCAGCCGACCCGACAGGGAGGGCACTGAAGCTTTCTTT
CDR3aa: CASRPDREGTEAFF

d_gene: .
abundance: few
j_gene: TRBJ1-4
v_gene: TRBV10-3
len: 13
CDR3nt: TGTGCCACCGGCGGGACCCTTGATGAAAAACTGTTTTTT
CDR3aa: CATGGTLDEKLFF

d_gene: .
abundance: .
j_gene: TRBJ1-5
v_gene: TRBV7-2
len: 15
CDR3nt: TGTGCCAGCAGCGTACAGGGTGGGGGAGGTCAGCCCCAGCATTTT
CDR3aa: CASSVQGGGGQPQHF

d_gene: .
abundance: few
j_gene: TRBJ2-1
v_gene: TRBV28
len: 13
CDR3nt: TGTGCCAGCAGAGAGGGCTGGTACAATGAGCAGTTCTTC
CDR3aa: CASREGWYNEQFF

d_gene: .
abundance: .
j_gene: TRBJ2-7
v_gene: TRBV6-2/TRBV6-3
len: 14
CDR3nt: TGTGCCAGCTTAGATCTTGGTCACTCCTACGAGCAGTACTTC
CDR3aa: CASLDLGHSYEQYF

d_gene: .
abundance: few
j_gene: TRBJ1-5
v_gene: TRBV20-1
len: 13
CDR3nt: TGCAGTGCTAGAGCCGGGGGGGTCCAGCCCCAGCATTTT
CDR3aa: CSARAGGVQPQHF